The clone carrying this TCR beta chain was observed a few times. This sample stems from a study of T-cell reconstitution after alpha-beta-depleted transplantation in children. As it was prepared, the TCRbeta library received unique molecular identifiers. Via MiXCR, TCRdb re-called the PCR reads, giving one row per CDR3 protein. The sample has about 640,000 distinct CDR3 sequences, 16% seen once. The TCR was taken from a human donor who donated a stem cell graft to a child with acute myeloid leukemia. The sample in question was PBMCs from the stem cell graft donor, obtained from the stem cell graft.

CDR3 sequence reads: CASSAGHGYEQYF. CDR3 DNA: TGTGCCAGCAGCGCGGGACACGGGTACGAGCAGTACTTC. The V gene is TRBV7-9, the J gene TRBJ2-7, with D perhaps given as TRBD1 or TRBD2 (6 bases each). Trimming took 5 bases from V and 4 from J, leaving 12 bases between them. CDR3 length equals 13 residues. Per the germline V gene, CDR1 is SEHNR and CDR2 is FQNEAQ (reference sequence).